Listed here is a single T cell receptor beta chain. The repertoire was sequenced with immunoSEQ multiplex PCR; TCRdb's copy has only in-frame clones and lacks some. The repertoire consists of 700,000 to 750,000 clones, with 80% to 90% occurring once and the leading ten covering over 0.008%. The sample originates from a study of shared T cell receptors in the human thymus. CDR1 and CDR2 from the germline V gene are LGHNT and FRNRAP. V lost 3 bases, J lost 8 bases, and 13 bases lay in between. CDR3 size: 13 residues. The same data also contributed to another study, on human thymus T cells. According to that study: Surgeons resected thymus tissue during corrective heart surgery.

J is TRBJ1-2 and V is TRBV12-5; no reliable D call. The sample comprised thymocytes. This clonotype originated in a girl less than two years old with a congenital heart defect. The CDR3 loop reads CASGFLAGRGYTF. The CDR3 DNA reads TGTGCTAGTGGTTTCCTTGCTGGTCGGGGCTACACCTTC.